This T cell receptor beta chain comes out of a study of control samples from healthy donors and cancer patients (dated by TCRdb to between 2020 and 2021). The receptor library was made with the immunoSEQ multiplex PCR assay. TCRdb mirrors the immuneACCESS table, restricted to in-frame sequences. Some clones are absent from its copies; in checked studies, under half trace to an unresolved V gene, and the reason for the others is unknown. The sample table holds 150,000 or so clones, of which 70% to 90% were seen once. The ten largest clones represent approximately 12% of the sample. Looking up the germline V gene (reference sequence) yields CDR1 LGHDT and CDR2 YNNKEL. V gives up 0 bases and J gives up 0 bases, and the segment between their germline ends measures 9 bases. From the cysteine up to the phenylalanine, the CDR3 has a length of 17 residues. The CDR3 DNA has 51 bases and is translated from base 1.

Concerning this clone itself: Its antigen remains unidentified. Base qualities were left out, and no much larger clone turns up one base away.

Sequencing was done on a sample of blood. The V and J segments used are TRBV3-1 (or the pseudogene TRBV3-2) and TRBJ2-6; the D gene remains uncertain. This clonotype was sampled from a young man in good health. DNA sequence: TGTGCCAGCAGCCAAGATACTAACGGCTCTGGGGCCAACGTCCTGACTTTC. It codes for CASSQDTNGSGANVLTF.